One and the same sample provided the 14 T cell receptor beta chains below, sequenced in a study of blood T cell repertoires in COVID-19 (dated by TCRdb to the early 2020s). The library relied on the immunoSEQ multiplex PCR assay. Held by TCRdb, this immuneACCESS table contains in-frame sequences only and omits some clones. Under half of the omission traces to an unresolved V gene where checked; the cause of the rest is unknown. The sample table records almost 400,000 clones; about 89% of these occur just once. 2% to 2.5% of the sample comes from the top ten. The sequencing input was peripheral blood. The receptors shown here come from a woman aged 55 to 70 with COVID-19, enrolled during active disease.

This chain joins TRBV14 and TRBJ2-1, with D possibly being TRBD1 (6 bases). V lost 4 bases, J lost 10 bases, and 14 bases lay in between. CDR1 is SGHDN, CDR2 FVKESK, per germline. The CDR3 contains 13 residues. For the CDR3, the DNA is TGTGCCAGCAGCCGAAACAGGGTAGGGGAGCAGTTCTTC. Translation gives CASSRNRVGEQFF.

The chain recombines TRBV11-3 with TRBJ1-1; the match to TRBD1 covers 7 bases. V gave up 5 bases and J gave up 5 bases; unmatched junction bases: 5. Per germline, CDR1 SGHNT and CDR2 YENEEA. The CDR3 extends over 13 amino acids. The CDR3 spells CASSTAGGTEAFF. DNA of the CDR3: TGTGCCAGCAGCACAGCAGGGGGAACTGAAGCTTTCTTT.

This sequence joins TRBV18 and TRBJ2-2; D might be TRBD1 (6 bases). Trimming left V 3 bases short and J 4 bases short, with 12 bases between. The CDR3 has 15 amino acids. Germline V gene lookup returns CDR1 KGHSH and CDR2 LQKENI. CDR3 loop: CASSPITGSTGELFF. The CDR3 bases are TGTGCCAGCTCACCGATAACAGGGTCCACCGGGGAGCTGTTTTTT.

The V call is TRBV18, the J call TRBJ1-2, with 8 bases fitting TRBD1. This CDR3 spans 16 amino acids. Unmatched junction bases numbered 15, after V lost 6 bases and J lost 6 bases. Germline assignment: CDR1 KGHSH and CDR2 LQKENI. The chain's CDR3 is CASSSGQGASAHGYTF. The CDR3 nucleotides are TGTGCCAGCTCGTCGGGCCAGGGGGCGTCGGCCCATGGCTACACCTTC.

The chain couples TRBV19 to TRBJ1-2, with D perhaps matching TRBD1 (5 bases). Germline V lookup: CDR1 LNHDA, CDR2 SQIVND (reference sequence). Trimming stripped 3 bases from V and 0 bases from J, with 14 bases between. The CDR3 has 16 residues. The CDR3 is CASSIPRTPSNYGYTF. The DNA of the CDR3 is TGTGCCAGTAGTATTCCTCGGACACCTTCTAACTATGGCTACACCTTC. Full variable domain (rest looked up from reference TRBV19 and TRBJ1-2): DGGITQSPKYLFRKEGQNVTLSCEQNLNHDAMYWYRQDPGQGLRLIYYSQIVNDFQKGDIAEGYSVSREKKESFPLTVTSAQKNPTAFYLCASSIPRTPSNYGYTFGSGTRLTVV.

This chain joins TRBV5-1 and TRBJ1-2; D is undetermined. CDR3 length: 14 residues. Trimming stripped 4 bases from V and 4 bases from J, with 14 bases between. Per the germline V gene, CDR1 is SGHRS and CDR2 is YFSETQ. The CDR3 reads CASSPPMESYGYTF. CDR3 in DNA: TGCGCCAGCAGCCCCCCTATGGAGTCCTATGGCTACACCTTC. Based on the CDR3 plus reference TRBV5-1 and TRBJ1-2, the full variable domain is KAGVTQTPRYLIKTRGQQVTLSCSPISGHRSVSWYQQTPGQGLQFLFEYFSETQRNKGNFPGRFSGRQFSNSRSEMNVSTLELGDSALYLCASSPPMESYGYTFGSGTRLTVV.

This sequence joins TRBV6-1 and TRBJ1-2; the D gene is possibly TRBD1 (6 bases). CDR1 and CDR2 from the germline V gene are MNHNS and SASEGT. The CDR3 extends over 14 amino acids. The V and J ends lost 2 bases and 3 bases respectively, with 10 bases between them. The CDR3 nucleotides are TGTGCCAGCAGTGAACGGGGGGCGGACTATGGCTACACCTTC. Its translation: CASSERGADYGYTF.

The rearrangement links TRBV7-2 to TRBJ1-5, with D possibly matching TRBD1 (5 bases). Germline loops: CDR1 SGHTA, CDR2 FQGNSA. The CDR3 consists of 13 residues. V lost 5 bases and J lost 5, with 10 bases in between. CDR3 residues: CASSTQQDQPQHF. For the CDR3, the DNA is TGTGCCAGCAGCACCCAACAGGATCAGCCCCAGCATTTT.

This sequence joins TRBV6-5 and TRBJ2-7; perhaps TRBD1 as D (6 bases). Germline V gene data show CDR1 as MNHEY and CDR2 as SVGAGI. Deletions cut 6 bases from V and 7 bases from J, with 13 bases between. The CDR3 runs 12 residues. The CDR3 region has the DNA TGTGCCAGCAGATCCCCCAGGGGTGAGCAGTACTTC. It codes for CASRSPRGEQYF.

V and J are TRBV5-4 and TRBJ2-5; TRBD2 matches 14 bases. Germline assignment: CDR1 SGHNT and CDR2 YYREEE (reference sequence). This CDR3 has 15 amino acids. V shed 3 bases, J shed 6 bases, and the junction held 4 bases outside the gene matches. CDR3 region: CASSSGTSGGQTQYF. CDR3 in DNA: TGTGCCAGCAGCTCCGGGACTAGCGGGGGACAGACCCAGTACTTC.

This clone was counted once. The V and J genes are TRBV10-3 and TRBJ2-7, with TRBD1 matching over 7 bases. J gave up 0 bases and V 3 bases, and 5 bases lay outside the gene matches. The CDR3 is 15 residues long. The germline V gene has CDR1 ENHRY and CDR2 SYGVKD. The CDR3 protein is CAISDPRQGSYEQYF. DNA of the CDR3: TGTGCCATCAGTGACCCTCGACAGGGCTCCTACGAGCAGTACTTC.

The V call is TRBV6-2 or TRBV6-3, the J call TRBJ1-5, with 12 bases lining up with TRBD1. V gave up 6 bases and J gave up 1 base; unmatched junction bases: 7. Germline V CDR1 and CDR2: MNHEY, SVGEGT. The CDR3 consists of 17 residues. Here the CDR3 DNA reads TGTGCCAGCAGCCAGGGACAGGGGGCATGGAGCAATCAGCCCCAGCATTTT. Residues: CASSQGQGAWSNQPQHF.

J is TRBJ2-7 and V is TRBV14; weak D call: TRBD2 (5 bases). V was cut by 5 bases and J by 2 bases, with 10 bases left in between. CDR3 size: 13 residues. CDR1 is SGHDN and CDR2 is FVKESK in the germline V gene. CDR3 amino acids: CASSSSGAYEQYF. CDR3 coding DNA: TGTGCCAGCAGCTCTTCCGGGGCCTACGAGCAGTACTTC.

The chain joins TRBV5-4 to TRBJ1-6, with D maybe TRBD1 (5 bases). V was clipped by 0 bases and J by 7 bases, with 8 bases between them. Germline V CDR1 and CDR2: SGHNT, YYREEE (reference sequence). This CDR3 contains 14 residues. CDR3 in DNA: TGTGCCAGCAGCTTGGGACAGATAAATTCACCCCTCCACTTT. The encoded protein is CASSLGQINSPLHF.